Below are 21 T cell receptor beta chains sequenced from a single sample in a study of human T cells and chemical hapten exposure. Each CDR3 protein is one row after TCRdb ran MiXCR on the RACE reads. The sample carries roughly 380,000 distinct CDR3 sequences, 4.5% to 5.5% recorded once. Noted time point: pre-sensitization, week 0. As for treatment: therapeutic diphenylcyclopropenone sensitization with weekly scalp DPC. This sample comprised whole blood, obtained in connection with sensitization to the hapten diphenylcyclopropenone (DPC). The source is a woman aged 45-65 years with alopecia areata. Some clones in this sample may be carry-over from other donors' samples.

This clonotype has a count of ten or more. The chain recombines TRBV20-1 with TRBJ2-1, with D maybe TRBD2 (5 bases). Between the trimmed V and J ends, which lost 2 bases and 7 bases, there was a span of 15 bases. Per germline, CDR1 DFQATT and CDR2 SNEGSKA (reference sequence). The CDR3 totals 14 residues. CDR3 sequence: CSARYGNVGNEQFF. Written as DNA, the CDR3 is TGCAGTGCTAGATACGGGAACGTAGGTAATGAGCAGTTCTTC.

This clonotype was detected many times. The rearrangement joins TRBV7-2 to TRBJ2-3; D unclear. This CDR3 spans 16 amino acids. V was pared by 5 bases and J by 0 bases, with 15 bases between. CDR1 is SGHTA, CDR2 FQGNSA, per germline. This CDR3 is CASSPRPRLSTDTQYF. CDR3 in DNA: TGTGCCAGCAGCCCCCGACCGCGCCTTAGCACAGATACGCAGTATTTT.

This clonotype appeared a few times. The chain has TRBV6-1 and TRBJ2-3; D gene uncertain. Germline CDR1 is MNHNS and CDR2 is SASEGT. The CDR3 runs to 12 residues. The V end was cut by 7 bases, the J end by 9 bases, with 14 bases between. The DNA for the CDR3 is TGTGCCAGCAAGTATTTCGACGAGACGCAGTATTTT. This translates into CASKYFDETQYF.

This clonotype turned up a few times. The J gene is TRBJ2-7, the V gene TRBV11-2; the match to TRBD1 covers 10 bases. The CDR3 is 15 residues long. In germline, CDR1 is SGHAT, CDR2 FQNNGV. After removal of 3 bases from V and 6 bases from J, the junction contained 8 bases not matched to a gene. This CDR3 is CASSFPGQGTVEQYF. The CDR3 nucleotides are TGTGCCAGCAGCTTTCCGGGACAGGGGACCGTCGAGCAGTACTTC.

The rearrangement links TRBV28 to TRBJ2-7; the D gene is possibly TRBD1 (6 bases). The CDR3 length is 12 residues. Between the trimmed V and J ends, which lost 4 bases and 6 bases, there was a span of 10 bases. CDR1 is MDHEN and CDR2 is SYDVKM in the germline V gene. Here the CDR3 DNA reads TGTGCCAGCAGTTCCTACAGGGCCGAGCAGTACTTC. Translating it yields CASSSYRAEQYF. Drawing the rest from reference TRBV28 and TRBJ2-7, the complete variable domain is DVKVTQSSRYLVKRTGEKVFLECVQDMDHENMFWYRQDPGLGLRLIYFSYDVKMKEKGDIPEGYSVSREKKERFSLILESASTNQTSMYLCASSSYRAEQYFGPGTRLTVT.

This clonotype was counted ten times or more. The rearrangement uses TRBV7-9 and TRBJ2-7; no clear D gene. The V end lost 5 bases, the J end lost 0 bases, and 20 bases lay between the germline ends. The CDR3 length is 17 residues. Germline V gene data show CDR1 as SEHNR and CDR2 as FQNEAQ (reference sequence). CDR3 sequence: CASSKPLYDLNSYEQYF. Written as DNA, the CDR3 is TGTGCCAGCAGCAAACCCTTGTACGACCTTAACTCCTACGAGCAGTACTTC.

This clonotype has a handful of counts. The V and J genes are TRBV10-3 and TRBJ2-1; a possible D gene is TRBD2 (6 bases). The CDR3 consists of 13 residues. With 9 bases removed from V and 2 bases from J, the gap between germline ends came to 11 bases. Per the germline V gene, CDR1 is ENHRY and CDR2 is SYGVKD. The CDR3 region is CAIRAGTYNEQFF. In DNA, the CDR3 is TGTGCCATTAGAGCGGGCACCTACAATGAGCAGTTCTTC.

In this sample, this clonotype turned up many times. V is TRBV7-2 and J is TRBJ2-2; TRBD2 might be the D (5 bases). The ends were cut back, 1 base at V and 6 bases at J, with 21 bases in the middle. The germline V gene has CDR1 SGHTA and CDR2 FQGNSA. This CDR3 is 18 amino acids long. This chain's CDR3 is CASSLGSTRVLLPGELFF. For the CDR3, the DNA is TGTGCCAGCAGCTTAGGGAGTACTAGAGTTCTTCTCCCCGGGGAGCTGTTTTTT.

This chain joins TRBV12-3 or TRBV12-4 and TRBJ2-1; D gene ambiguous. V lost 2 bases to trimming and J lost 2 bases, with 4 bases between them. CDR3 length equals 13 residues. The CDR3 is CASSLKAYNEQFF. The CDR3 region has the DNA TGTGCCAGCAGTTTAAAGGCCTACAATGAGCAGTTCTTC.

This clonotype has ten or more counts. CDR3 in DNA: TGTGCCAGCAGTGGTTGGACAGAGACCATGAACACTGAAGCTTTCTTT. This sequence encodes CASSGWTETMNTEAFF. The chain combines TRBV2 with TRBJ1-1; TRBD1 might be the D (6 bases). V was clipped by 4 bases and J by 0 bases, with 15 bases between them. This CDR3 has 16 amino acids. CDR1 and CDR2 from the germline V gene are SNHLY and FYNNEI.

This clonotype was counted ten times or more. The rearrangement joins TRBV6-1 to TRBJ2-3; TRBD1 agrees at 7 bases. Germline V gives CDR1 MNHNS, CDR2 SASEGT. V lost 4 bases, J lost 2 bases, and 6 bases stayed unmatched. The CDR3 sequence is 15 residues long. CDR3 amino acids: CASSVWDSNTDTQYF. The CDR3 bases are TGTGCCAGCAGTGTTTGGGACAGTAACACAGATACGCAGTATTTT.

This clonotype was counted many times. The gene calls are TRBV2 and TRBJ2-7; TRBD1 matches 7 bases. Trimming took 8 bases from V and 0 from J; bases not matched to a gene: 10. The length of the CDR3 is 15 residues. Germline CDR1 reads SNHLY; CDR2 reads FYNNEI. CDR3 loop: CASAPPGTVSYEQYF. DNA of the CDR3: TGTGCCAGCGCACCCCCCGGGACAGTCTCCTACGAGCAGTACTTC.

The table lists this clonotype with a few counts. The chain links TRBV20-1 to TRBJ2-7, with 8 bases identical to TRBD2. The CDR3 spans 13 residues. Germline CDR1 reads DFQATT; CDR2 reads SNEGSKA (reference sequence). The J segment lost 5 bases and the V segment lost 5 bases, leaving 8 bases of the junction unmatched. The CDR3 reads CSAPPRGGNEQYF. The CDR3 DNA is TGCAGTGCTCCACCCCGGGGGGGGAACGAGCAGTACTTC.

This clonotype was seen many times. The chain is built from TRBV24-1 and TRBJ2-2, with 7 bases that match TRBD1. Per the germline V gene, CDR1 is KGHDR and CDR2 is SFDVKD. Germline trimming cut 4 bases from V and 5 bases from J; bases unmatched to any gene: 6. This CDR3 contains 15 residues. CDR3 DNA: TGTGCCACCAGTGACCACACAGGGGAAACCGGGGAGCTGTTTTTT. This encodes CATSDHTGETGELFF.

V gene TRBV7-2 combines with J gene TRBJ2-2; weak D call: TRBD1 (6 bases). Deletions cut 3 bases from V and 10 bases from J, with 9 bases between. The CDR3 extends over 12 amino acids. The germline gives CDR1 SGHTA, CDR2 FQGNSA. For the CDR3, the DNA is TGTGCCAGCAGCTTCAGGGGTCAGGAGCTGTTTTTT. Protein sequence: CASSFRGQELFF.

This clonotype was seen a handful of times. The J gene is TRBJ2-7, the V gene TRBV4-3; D may be TRBD1 or TRBD2 (5 bases each). There are 14 residues in the CDR3. The V gene lost 0 bases and the J gene lost 3 bases, with 9 bases spanning the gap. The germline gives CDR1 LGHNA, CDR2 YSLEER. CDR3 region: CASSQEQEDYEQYF. In DNA form, the CDR3 reads TGCGCCAGCAGCCAAGAACAGGAGGACTACGAGCAGTACTTC.

The chain carries TRBV7-9 and TRBJ2-3; 7 nucleotides line up with TRBD2. J lost 0 bases, V lost 0 bases, and 6 bases had no gene match. The CDR3 loop spans 17 amino acids. Germline lookup yields CDR1 SEHNR and CDR2 FQNEAQ (reference sequence). The CDR3 nucleotides are TGTGCCAGCAGCTTAGCGCTTAGCGGGTCTAGCACAGATACGCAGTATTTT. Translated, it gives CASSLALSGSSTDTQYF.

This clonotype was picked up many times. The V call is TRBV29-1, the J call TRBJ2-1, with a possible D match to TRBD2 (5 bases). CDR1 and CDR2 (germline): SQVTM, ANQGSEA. The CDR3 loop spans 12 amino acids. V gave up 5 bases and J gave up 6 bases, with 11 bases separating them. In DNA, the CDR3 is TGCAGCGTTAATCGGGAAAGCAATGAGCAGTTCTTC. Protein: CSVNRESNEQFF.

This clonotype came up a few times. This chain joins TRBV7-3 and TRBJ2-3; 7 bases map to TRBD2. This CDR3 has 15 residues. Looked up from germline, CDR1 is SGHTA and CDR2 is FQGTGA. The J segment lost 1 base and the V segment lost 2 bases, leaving 3 bases of the junction unmatched. Written as DNA, the CDR3 is TGTGCCAGCAGCTTAGGGGAGGGAGGCACAGATACGCAGTATTTT. It encodes CASSLGEGGTDTQYF.

This clonotype has at least ten counts. This chain joins TRBV9 and TRBJ1-6; TRBD1 agrees at 10 bases. The germline V gene has CDR1 SGDLS and CDR2 YYNGEE. CDR3 length: 16 amino acids. V lost 0 bases, J lost 7 bases, and 4 bases stayed unmatched. This CDR3 reads CASSVETGGSNSPLHF. The CDR3, as DNA: TGTGCCAGCAGCGTAGAGACAGGGGGCTCGAATTCACCCCTCCACTTT.

Many counts were recorded for this clonotype. This chain uses TRBV27 with TRBJ1-1, with no clear D. The CDR3 has 13 amino acids. Looked up from germline, CDR1 is MNHEY and CDR2 is SMNVEV (reference sequence). V gave up 6 bases and J gave up 2 bases, with 10 bases separating them. CDR3 protein: CASRGRANTEAFF. In DNA, the CDR3 is TGTGCCAGCAGAGGAAGGGCTAACACTGAAGCTTTCTTT.